These 8 T cell receptor beta chains were sequenced from one sample in a study of blood T cell repertoires in COVID-19. The method was immunoSEQ multiplex PCR; TCRdb's version includes in-frame clones alone and lacks a portion of them. The sample lists fewer than 250,000 clones, roughly 90% seen once, with less than 2% in the top ten. Source material: peripheral blood. These receptors were collected from a man aged 70 or older with acute or convalescent COVID-19.

The chain joins TRBV5-1 to TRBJ2-7; possibly TRBD2 for D (5 bases). The CDR3 is made up of 17 amino acids. Trimming took 0 bases from V and 7 from J, leaving 23 bases between them. The germline gives CDR1 SGHRS, CDR2 YFSETQ. The CDR3 DNA sequence: TGCGCCAGCAGCTTGGCCCCTATCGGGGTAAGGGTCCGGGAGCAGTACTTC. As protein: CASSLAPIGVRVREQYF. Full variable domain (rest looked up from reference TRBV5-1 and TRBJ2-7): KAGVTQTPRYLIKTRGQQVTLSCSPISGHRSVSWYQQTPGQGLQFLFEYFSETQRNKGNFPGRFSGRQFSNSRSEMNVSTLELGDSALYLCASSLAPIGVRVREQYFGPGTRLTVT.

This clone was detected once. The genes are TRBV24-1 and TRBJ2-7, with TRBD2 identical over 7 bases. J was trimmed by 5 bases and V by 4 bases; bases with no gene match: 10. Germline CDR1 is KGHDR and CDR2 is SFDVKD. CDR3 size: 15 residues. Here the CDR3 reads CATSDLGGGIHEQYF. CDR3 coding DNA: TGTGCCACCAGTGACCTGGGGGGAGGGATCCACGAGCAGTACTTC.

This clone was seen ten or more times. The chain has TRBV7-8 and TRBJ2-7; 11 bases match TRBD2. Germline trimming cut 6 bases from V and 4 bases from J; bases unmatched to any gene: 8. CDR1 and CDR2 (germline): SGHVS, FQNEAQ. The CDR3 spans 15 residues. The CDR3 DNA reads as TGTGCCAGCAGTCTGCTACTAGCGGGAGTTTACGAGCAGTACTTC. It encodes CASSLLLAGVYEQYF.

The chain is built from TRBV9 and TRBJ2-3; maybe TRBD1 (5 bases). The germline V gene encodes CDR1 SGDLS and CDR2 YYNGEE. Trimming pared 6 bases from V and 0 bases from J, leaving 14 bases between. The CDR3 covers 15 residues. The CDR3 reads CASTGDRSSTDTQYF. CDR3 nucleotides: TGTGCCAGCACCGGCGACAGATCTAGCACAGATACGCAGTATTTT. Full variable domain (missing parts from reference TRBV9 and TRBJ2-3): DSGVTQTPKHLITATGQRVTLRCSPRSGDLSVYWYQQSLDQGLQFLIQYYNGEERAKGNILERFSAQQFPDLHSELNLSSLELGDSALYFCASTGDRSSTDTQYFGPGTRLTVL.

This chain uses TRBV9 with TRBJ2-7, with TRBD2 matching 9 bases. The CDR3 consists of 16 residues. The germline CDR1 and CDR2 sequences are SGDLS and YYNGEE. V shed 0 bases, J shed 4 bases, and the junction held 8 bases outside the gene matches. Written as DNA, the CDR3 is TGTGCCAGCAGCGTAGGAGTTAGCGGGAGCCTTTACGAGCAGTACTTC. Encoded protein: CASSVGVSGSLYEQYF.

The CDR3 DNA is TGTGCCAGCAGTCCGGGGACAGGGACAGATACGCAGTATTTT. This sequence encodes CASSPGTGTDTQYF. J is TRBJ2-3 and V is TRBV28; 9 positions match TRBD1. There are 14 residues in the CDR3. V lost 5 bases, J lost 3 bases, and 3 bases stayed unmatched. Germline V gene data show CDR1 as MDHEN and CDR2 as SYDVKM.

The chain recombines TRBV5-8 with TRBJ2-1; 11 positions agree with TRBD2. After removal of 3 bases from V and 8 bases from J, the junction contained 7 bases not matched to a gene. From germline, CDR1 is SGHTS and CDR2 YDEGEE. The CDR3 consists of 15 residues. The CDR3 sequence is CASSSVLAGVDEQFF. CDR3 sequence (DNA): TGTGCCAGCAGCTCAGTACTAGCGGGAGTAGATGAGCAGTTCTTC.

This chain links TRBV27 with TRBJ2-5; D possibly corresponds to TRBD1 (6 bases). Deletions cut 5 bases from V and 5 bases from J, with 12 bases between. CDR3 length equals 13 residues. The germline V gene encodes CDR1 MNHEY and CDR2 SMNVEV (reference sequence). As DNA, the CDR3 is TGTGCCAGCAGTAAACAGGGAGTGGAGACCCAGTACTTC. The encoded protein is CASSKQGVETQYF.